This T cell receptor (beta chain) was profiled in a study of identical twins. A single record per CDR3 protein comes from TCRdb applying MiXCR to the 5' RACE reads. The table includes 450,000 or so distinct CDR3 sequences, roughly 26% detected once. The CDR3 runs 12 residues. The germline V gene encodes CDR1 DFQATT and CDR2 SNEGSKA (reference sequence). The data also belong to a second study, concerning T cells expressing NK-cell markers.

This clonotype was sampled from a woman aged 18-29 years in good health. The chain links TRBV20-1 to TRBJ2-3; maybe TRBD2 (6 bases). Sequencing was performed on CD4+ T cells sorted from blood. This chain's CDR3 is CCGSAGTDTQYF. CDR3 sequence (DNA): TGCTGTGGGAGCGCGGGGACAGATACGCAGTATTTT.